The 30 T cell receptor beta chains in this list originate from one sample, sequenced in a study of cytotoxic CD8 clonotypes in ibrutinib-treated CLL. This table comes from immunoSEQ multiplex PCR, and its TCRdb copy is limited to in-frame clones, with some not included. This sample yields nearly 300,000 clones, of which 65% to 85% are seen a single time; around 5.1% belongs to the top ten. The sample here was PBMCs, taken at disease progression, from a patient treated with ibrutinib. The receptors here all came from a human donor with chronic lymphocytic leukemia.

This clone was detected only once. This chain joins TRBV28 and TRBJ1-1; D is unclear. Germline CDR1 is MDHEN and CDR2 is SYDVKM. This CDR3 has 14 residues. V was pared by 1 base and J by 1 base, with 7 bases between. The CDR3 region is CASSLSGQNTEAFF. The CDR3 region has the DNA TGTGCCAGCAGTTTATCGGGCCAGAACACTGAAGCTTTCTTT.

The rearrangement links TRBV11-1 to TRBJ1-6; D remains unclear. There are 12 residues in the CDR3. The germline CDR1 and CDR2 sequences are SGHAT and FQDESV (reference sequence). V lost 0 bases, J lost 9 bases, and 3 bases lay in between. The CDR3 region has the DNA TGTGCCAGCAGCTTAGCAGGTTCACCCCTCCACTTT. It is translated as CASSLAGSPLHF.

The V gene is TRBV4-2, the J gene TRBJ1-5, with D perhaps TRBD1 (5 bases). The CDR3 runs 14 residues. CDR1 LGHNA and CDR2 YNFKEQ come from the germline V gene. The V and J ends lost 4 bases and 9 bases respectively, with 16 bases between them. The CDR3 region has the DNA TGTGCCAGCAGCCCCGGGGAGGGGTCACGGCCCCAGCATTTT. As protein: CASSPGEGSRPQHF.

J is TRBJ1-1 and V is TRBV5-5, with D perhaps matching TRBD1 (6 bases). V lost 5 bases, J lost 6 bases, and 20 bases lay in between. The CDR3 has 15 amino acids. The germline V gene encodes CDR1 SGHKS and CDR2 YYEKEE (reference sequence). The CDR3 here is CASRKSVQGFAEAFF. As DNA, the CDR3 is TGTGCCAGCAGGAAATCAGTGCAGGGGTTTGCTGAAGCTTTCTTT.

V usage is TRBV11-2 and J usage is TRBJ1-2, with D possibly matching TRBD1 (5 bases). This CDR3 region has 15 residues. Trimming shortened V by 2 bases and J by 4 bases, and 14 bases separated the two germline ends. CDR1 and CDR2 from the germline V gene are SGHAT and FQNNGV. The CDR3 here is CASSLTMEQGYGYTF. The CDR3 DNA follows: TGTGCCAGCAGCTTAACGATGGAGCAGGGCTATGGCTACACCTTC.

The gene calls are TRBV6-5 and TRBJ1-5; D may be TRBD1 (5 bases). V lost 6 bases and J 4 bases, leaving 10 bases between the germline ends. CDR3 length: 13 residues. Germline V gives CDR1 MNHEY, CDR2 SVGAGI. The CDR3 region is CASRVTVNQPQHF. Here the CDR3 DNA reads TGTGCCAGCAGAGTGACAGTTAATCAGCCCCAGCATTTT.

The gene calls are TRBV7-8 and TRBJ2-3; D is ambiguous. Trimming removed 5 bases from V and 3 bases from J, with 6 bases in between. CDR1 is SGHVS, CDR2 FQNEAQ, per germline. CDR3 size: 12 residues. The CDR3 DNA reads as TGTGCCAGCAGCACCCGGACAGATACGCAGTATTTT. Translation gives CASSTRTDTQYF.

The chain joins TRBV7-8 to TRBJ2-1; D might be TRBD2 (5 bases). Germline values: CDR1 SGHVS, CDR2 FQNEAQ. V was shortened by 5 bases and J by 10 bases, with 15 bases between the two germline ends. The CDR3 extends over 13 amino acids. Here the CDR3 reads CASSPTVSGEQFF. CDR3 nucleotides: TGTGCCAGCAGCCCTACAGTTTCGGGAGAGCAGTTCTTC. The full variable domain, in which reference TRBV7-8 and TRBJ2-1 provide the parts outside the CDR3, is GAGVSQSPRYKVAKRGQDVALRCDPISGHVSLFWYQQALGQGPEFLTYFQNEAQLDKSGLPSDRFFAERPEGSVSTLKIQRTQQEDSAVYLCASSPTVSGEQFFGPGTRLTVL.

The CDR3 DNA sequence: TGTGCCAGCAGCCCAGGGGGAAGCGAGCAGTACTTC. It yields the protein CASSPGGSEQYF. V and J are TRBV9 and TRBJ2-7, with 7 positions matching TRBD1. Germline CDR1 and CDR2: SGDLS and YYNGEE. V shed 4 bases and J 6 bases; nucleotides not matched to a gene: 4. The CDR3 is made up of 12 amino acids.

The gene calls are TRBV5-4 and TRBJ1-3; D remains unclear. V lost 2 bases and J lost 4, with 10 bases in between. The CDR3 contains 14 residues. Germline V gene lookup returns CDR1 SGHNT and CDR2 YYREEE (reference sequence). CDR3 DNA: TGTGCCAGCAGCTTTGGGAGAAAGGGAAACACCATATATTTT. Its translation is CASSFGRKGNTIYF.

This chain joins TRBV9 and TRBJ2-2; 8 bases match TRBD1. The CDR3 runs 15 residues. Looked up from germline, CDR1 is SGDLS and CDR2 is YYNGEE. Trimming took 1 base from V and 4 from J; bases not matched to a gene: 3. CDR3 loop: CASSVRGTGTGELFF. The CDR3, as DNA: TGTGCCAGCAGCGTACGTGGGACAGGCACCGGGGAGCTGTTTTTT. Variable domain in full (rest from reference TRBV9 and TRBJ2-2): DSGVTQTPKHLITATGQRVTLRCSPRSGDLSVYWYQQSLDQGLQFLIQYYNGEERAKGNILERFSAQQFPDLHSELNLSSLELGDSALYFCASSVRGTGTGELFFGEGSRLTVL.

V gene TRBV5-1 combines with J gene TRBJ2-7; no firm D call. Per the germline V gene, CDR1 is SGHRS and CDR2 is YFSETQ. This CDR3 contains 13 residues. V lost 0 bases and J lost 6, with 10 bases in between. The CDR3 sequence: CASSLASPAEQYF. In DNA, the CDR3 is TGCGCCAGCAGCTTGGCATCACCTGCCGAGCAGTACTTC.

The J gene is TRBJ1-1, the V gene TRBV4-3; D gene uncertain. The germline V and J ends were trimmed by 3 bases and 4 bases, with 9 bases remaining between them. This CDR3 contains 13 residues. Germline CDR1 is LGHNA and CDR2 is YSLEER. The CDR3 spells CASSHEPGTEAFF. CDR3 in DNA: TGCGCCAGCAGCCATGAGCCGGGCACTGAAGCTTTCTTT.

The J gene is TRBJ2-7, the V gene TRBV27; D is unresolved. Trimming shortened V by 6 bases and J by 1 base, and 19 bases separated the two germline ends. Germline loops: CDR1 MNHEY, CDR2 SMNVEV (reference sequence). This CDR3 is built from 16 residues. Here the CDR3 reads CASRETDTANSYEQYF. CDR3 DNA: TGTGCCAGCAGGGAAACCGACACTGCTAATTCCTACGAGCAGTACTTC.

The rearrangement links TRBV6-1 to TRBJ2-7; D perhaps matches TRBD2 (6 bases). The ends were cut back, 3 bases at V and 3 bases at J, with 15 bases in the middle. In germline, CDR1 is MNHNS, CDR2 SASEGT. The CDR3 extends over 15 amino acids. CDR3 nucleotides: TGTGCCAGCAGTGAGGCACTCGGGGGTTACTACGAGCAGTACTTC. It encodes CASSEALGGYYEQYF.

The J gene is TRBJ2-1, the V gene TRBV4-1, with 9 bases aligning to TRBD2. The V gene's germline CDR1 is MGHRA and CDR2 YSYEKL. The CDR3 loop spans 16 amino acids. The J segment lost 0 bases and the V segment lost 3 bases, leaving 3 bases of the junction unmatched. The CDR3 DNA follows: TGCGCCAGCAGCCACCGCGGGGGGGCCTCCTACAATGAGCAGTTCTTC. This gives the protein CASSHRGGASYNEQFF.

This clone has only a few counts. The gene calls are TRBV29-1 and TRBJ1-1; D unresolved. The length of the CDR3 is 12 residues. V lost 4 bases and J 2 bases, leaving 8 bases between the germline ends. The germline V gene has CDR1 SQVTM and CDR2 ANQGSEA. The CDR3 region is CSVAGVNTEAFF. DNA of the CDR3: TGCAGCGTTGCGGGTGTAAACACTGAAGCTTTCTTT.

V gene TRBV19 combines with J gene TRBJ2-3; TRBD2 agrees at 10 bases. The V and J ends lost 0 bases and 2 bases, in that order; junction bases with no gene match: 5. The germline V gene has CDR1 LNHDA and CDR2 SQIVND (reference sequence). The CDR3 consists of 17 residues. CDR3 sequence (DNA): TGTGCCAGTAGTATAGACCGGACTAGCGGAATCACAGATACGCAGTATTTT. Encoded protein: CASSIDRTSGITDTQYF. The full variable domain, its missing parts supplied by reference TRBV19 and TRBJ2-3, is DGGITQSPKYLFRKEGQNVTLSCEQNLNHDAMYWYRQDPGQGLRLIYYSQIVNDFQKGDIAEGYSVSREKKESFPLTVTSAQKNPTAFYLCASSIDRTSGITDTQYFGPGTRLTVL.

This clone is a singleton in its sample. The chain employs TRBV21-1 and TRBJ2-6; TRBD2, the D gene given by the table, was not confirmed from the DNA. TRBV21-1 is designated a pseudogene. The CDR3 consists of 18 residues. CDR3: CASSKGGSCGPGANVLTF. In nucleotides, the CDR3 is TGTGCCAGCAGCAAAGGAGGGTCATGTGGACCCGGGGCCAACGTCCTGACTTTC.

There are many counts of this clone. The genes are TRBV7-2 and TRBJ2-5; the match to TRBD2 covers 9 bases. CDR1 is SGHTA and CDR2 is FQGNSA in the germline V gene. The CDR3 runs 15 residues. With V trimmed by 0 bases and J by 5 bases, 4 bases remained unmatched. The CDR3, as DNA: TGTGCCAGCAGCTTAGCTAGCGGGAGCGCGGAGACCCAGTACTTC. Its protein is CASSLASGSAETQYF. The full variable domain, its missing parts supplied by reference TRBV7-2 and TRBJ2-5, is GAGVSQSPSNKVTEKGKDVELRCDPISGHTALYWYRQSLGQGLEFLIYFQGNSAPDKSGLPSDRFSAERTGGSVSTLTIQRTQQEDSAVYLCASSLASGSAETQYFGPGTRLLVL.

The V call is TRBV15, the J call TRBJ2-1; the match to TRBD2 covers 8 bases. V lost 3 bases to trimming and J lost 5 bases; unmatched junction nucleotides: 9. The CDR3 is 16 residues long. CDR1 is LNHNV and CDR2 is YYDKDF in the germline V gene (reference sequence). CDR3 protein: CATSRPGLGGDNEQFF. The CDR3 DNA reads as TGTGCCACCAGCAGGCCGGGACTAGGAGGGGACAATGAGCAGTTCTTC. Using reference TRBV15 and TRBJ2-1 for the parts outside the CDR3, the full variable domain is DAMVIQNPRYQVTQFGKPVTLSCSQTLNHNVMYWYQQKSSQAPKLLFHYYDKDFNNEADTPDNFQSRRPNTSFCFLDIRSPGLGDTAMYLCATSRPGLGGDNEQFFGPGTRLTVL.

The chain employs TRBV10-1 and TRBJ2-3, with 7 bases identical to TRBD2. The junction had 8 bases not matched to a gene; V was cut back by 7 bases and J by 4 bases. This CDR3 is built from 14 residues. The germline CDR1 and CDR2 sequences are WNHNN and SYGVQD (reference sequence). The CDR3 DNA is TGCGCCAGCACGCCCGGACTAGGGGCAGATACGCAGTATTTT. Protein: CASTPGLGADTQYF.

This clone was counted only a few times. This chain links TRBV5-6 with TRBJ2-2; TRBD1 is a possible D gene (5 bases). V was pared by 3 bases and J by 0 bases, with 9 bases between. The CDR3 sequence is 15 residues long. Germline V CDR1 and CDR2: SGHDT, YYEEEE. CDR3: CASSWTPTNTGELFF. The CDR3, as DNA: TGTGCCAGCAGCTGGACACCTACGAACACCGGGGAGCTGTTTTTT.

This sequence joins TRBV5-1 and TRBJ2-1, with 11 bases that match TRBD1. Germline V gene lookup returns CDR1 SGHRS and CDR2 YFSETQ. The CDR3 contains 15 residues. With 4 bases clipped from V and 8 bases from J, the junction kept 8 bases outside the gene matches. CDR3 loop: CASSPGTGGGYEQFF. The CDR3 DNA reads as TGCGCCAGCAGCCCGGGGACAGGGGGAGGCTATGAGCAGTTCTTC.

This sequence joins TRBV19 and TRBJ1-1; D is perhaps TRBD1 (6 bases). There are 13 residues in the CDR3. V was shortened by 6 bases and J by 9 bases, with 17 bases between the two germline ends. Per germline, CDR1 LNHDA and CDR2 SQIVND (reference sequence). CDR3 nucleotide sequence: TGTGCCAGTAGGAAAGAAGACAGGATCAAAGCTTTCTTT. Amino acid sequence: CASRKEDRIKAFF.

This sequence joins TRBV7-2 and TRBJ1-5; D remains unclear. From germline, CDR1 is SGHTA and CDR2 FQGNSA. The CDR3 is made up of 15 amino acids. Deletions cut 1 base from V and 10 bases from J, with 17 bases between. DNA for the CDR3: TGTGCCAGCAGCTTAGAAAGGAACCCTCTAACACCCCAGCATTTT. This sequence encodes CASSLERNPLTPQHF. Full variable domain (remainder filled in from reference TRBV7-2 and TRBJ1-5): GAGVSQSPSNKVTEKGKDVELRCDPISGHTALYWYRQSLGQGLEFLIYFQGNSAPDKSGLPSDRFSAERTGGSVSTLTIQRTQQEDSAVYLCASSLERNPLTPQHFGDGTRLSIL.

CDR3 bases: TGTGCCAGCAGCGCCTGGACAGGGGCTAGAGAGACCCAGTACTTC. Translating it yields CASSAWTGARETQYF. The V gene is TRBV9, the J gene TRBJ2-5; 9 bases fit TRBD1. Germline CDR1 and CDR2: SGDLS and YYNGEE. V was clipped by 3 bases and J by 4 bases; unmatched bases: 7. This CDR3 is 15 amino acids long.

This clone was seen more than once but under ten times. The chain recombines TRBV2 with TRBJ2-5; D is ambiguous. This CDR3 has 12 amino acids. Trimming took off 5 bases at V and 1 base at J, with 5 bases between the two ends. Per the germline V gene, CDR1 is SNHLY and CDR2 is FYNNEI. The CDR3 DNA sequence: TGTGCCAGCAGTCTCAGCCAAGAGACCCAGTACTTC. It yields the protein CASSLSQETQYF.

This chain's CDR3 is CASSPGTVNYGYTF. The CDR3 DNA sequence: TGTGCCAGCAGCCCCGGGACGGTAAACTATGGCTACACCTTC. This chain connects TRBV5-5 to TRBJ1-2, with D perhaps TRBD1 (5 bases). Deletions cut 4 bases from V and 2 bases from J, with 12 bases between. The CDR3 runs to 14 residues. In germline, CDR1 is SGHKS, CDR2 YYEKEE (reference sequence).

The rearrangement joins TRBV14 to TRBJ2-7; no reliable D call. V shed 4 bases and J shed 3 bases, with 7 bases lying between them. This CDR3 is built from 12 residues. Germline-derived CDR1 and CDR2 are SGHDN and FVKESK. This CDR3 is CASSRDYYEQYF. CDR3 sequence (DNA): TGTGCCAGCAGCCGAGATTACTACGAGCAGTACTTC.